The next 20 T cell receptor beta chains were all read from a single sample in a study of OX40 agonist ivuxolimab in advanced cancers. Method: immunoSEQ multiplex PCR; TCRdb's copy keeps in-frame clones and lacks some. The sample has 65,000 to 75,000 clones, 70% to 90% seen once. Here the sequenced sample was CD4+ or CD8+ T cells sorted from blood, taken in a trial of the OX40 agonist ivuxolimab. Receptors were obtained from an adult with an advanced solid tumor such as melanoma, head and neck, liver or kidney cancer.

The chain carries TRBV27 and TRBJ1-2; the D is unclear. With 2 bases removed from V and 0 bases from J, the gap between germline ends came to 10 bases. The CDR3 contains 15 residues. Looked up from germline, CDR1 is MNHEY and CDR2 is SMNVEV (reference sequence). The CDR3 sequence is CASSLDQTTNYGYTF. CDR3 coding DNA: TGTGCCAGCAGTTTAGACCAGACCACTAACTATGGCTACACCTTC.

The gene calls are TRBV7-2 and TRBJ2-5; 7 bases match TRBD2. CDR1 and CDR2 from the germline V gene are SGHTA and FQGNSA. This CDR3 has 15 residues. Losses at the gene ends were 7 bases for V and 5 bases for J; bases not matched to a gene: 13. The CDR3: CASTRGGGRAETQYF. For the CDR3, the DNA is TGTGCCAGCACCCGAGGCGGCGGGAGAGCGGAGACCCAGTACTTC.

This clone occurred a few times. The chain combines TRBV2 with TRBJ1-2; TRBD1 matches 7 bases. Germline V CDR1 and CDR2: SNHLY, FYNNEI. The CDR3 loop spans 13 amino acids. The V and J ends lost 5 bases and 4 bases, in that order; junction bases with no gene match: 4. The CDR3 nucleotides are TGTGCCAGCAGTACACGGGACAGCTATGGCTACACCTTC. Amino acids: CASSTRDSYGYTF.

The chain carries TRBV5-4 and TRBJ2-1; either TRBD1 or TRBD2 may fit D (5 bases each). V was pared by 0 bases and J by 1 base, with 8 bases between. Germline values: CDR1 SGHNT, CDR2 YYREEE (reference sequence). This CDR3 region has 15 residues. The CDR3 sequence is CASSLEGRSYNEQFF. DNA of the CDR3: TGTGCCAGCAGCTTGGAGGGACGGTCCTACAATGAGCAGTTCTTC. The full variable domain, completed using reference TRBV5-4 and TRBJ2-1, is ETGVTQSPTHLIKTRGQQVTLRCSSQSGHNTVSWYQQALGQGPQFIFQYYREEENGRGNFPPRFSGLQFPNYSSELNVNALELDDSALYLCASSLEGRSYNEQFFGPGTRLTVL.

V gene TRBV4-1 combines with J gene TRBJ2-5; 9 nucleotides match TRBD2. The CDR3 covers 19 residues. The ends lost 4 bases at V and 5 bases at J; junction bases unmatched: 20. Germline CDR1 is MGHRA and CDR2 is YSYEKL. The CDR3 DNA reads TGCGCCAGCAGCCTAACGGCTCGAAGGCCTAGCGGGATTCTGGAGACCCAGTACTTC. It is translated as CASSLTARRPSGILETQYF.

The gene calls are TRBV6-5 and TRBJ2-7, with a weak D call TRBD2 (5 bases). Germline V gene sequence: CDR1 MNHEY, CDR2 SVGAGI. This CDR3 has 15 amino acids. V was cut by 5 bases and J by 2 bases, with 16 bases left in between. CDR3 loop: CASSRLGGPTYEQYF. The CDR3 nucleotides are TGTGCCAGCAGTAGGCTAGGAGGCCCCACCTACGAGCAGTACTTC.

A single count supports this clone. The rearrangement links TRBV28 to TRBJ1-1; no firm D call. The CDR3 consists of 17 residues. CDR1 and CDR2 (germline): MDHEN, SYDVKM. The germline V and J ends were trimmed by 2 bases and 1 base, with 17 bases remaining between them. CDR3 sequence reads: CASSLLVPQAANTEAFF. The CDR3 DNA is TGTGCCAGCAGTTTACTGGTACCCCAGGCAGCGAACACTGAAGCTTTCTTT.

This clone has a single count. This sequence joins TRBV6-1 and TRBJ2-2; a weak D match, TRBD1 (6 bases). The germline CDR1 and CDR2 sequences are MNHNS and SASEGT. The CDR3 spans 15 residues. V lost 4 bases, J lost 4 bases, and 13 bases lay in between. The CDR3 bases are TGTGCCAGCAGTGCATTTTCAGGGGCCACCGGGGAGCTGTTTTTT. It specifies CASSAFSGATGELFF.

The chain joins TRBV7-9 to TRBJ1-5; possible D gene TRBD1, 6 bases. The CDR3 has 17 residues. The germline V gene encodes CDR1 SEHNR and CDR2 FQNEAQ (reference sequence). V dropped 2 bases and J dropped 4 bases, with 18 bases sitting between them. The CDR3 loop is CASSLTQGRLGNQPQHF. The CDR3 DNA is TGTGCCAGCAGCTTAACACAGGGAAGGCTCGGAAATCAGCCCCAGCATTTT.

The chain employs TRBV5-8 and TRBJ2-2; no reliable D call. Trimming removed 2 bases at V and 2 bases at J, with 7 bases between. There are 14 residues in the CDR3. The germline V gene has CDR1 SGHTS and CDR2 YDEGEE. The CDR3 protein is CASSLYTNTGELFF. The CDR3 region has the DNA TGTGCCAGCAGCTTATACACCAACACCGGGGAGCTGTTTTTT. Full variable domain (rest looked up from reference TRBV5-8 and TRBJ2-2): EAGVTQSPTHLIKTRGQQATLRCSPISGHTSVYWYQQALGLGLQFLLWYDEGEERNRGNFPPRFSGRQFPNYSSELNVNALELEDSALYLCASSLYTNTGELFFGEGSRLTVL.

J is TRBJ2-2 and V is TRBV9; the D is unclear. The germline V gene has CDR1 SGDLS and CDR2 YYNGEE. This CDR3 is 17 amino acids long. Trimming removed 0 bases from V and 3 bases from J, with 15 bases in between. The CDR3 region is CASSVDLNSRDTGELFF. CDR3 in DNA: TGTGCCAGCAGCGTAGACTTGAACAGTAGGGACACCGGGGAGCTGTTTTTT.

This clone was picked up one time. V gene TRBV5-4 combines with J gene TRBJ1-1; 7 bases line up with TRBD1. V lost 2 bases, J lost 6 bases, and 4 bases stayed unmatched. The CDR3 runs 13 residues. Looked up from germline, CDR1 is SGHNT and CDR2 is YYREEE (reference sequence). CDR3 in amino acids: CASSFDRVPEAFF. CDR3 bases: TGTGCCAGCAGCTTCGACAGGGTCCCTGAAGCTTTCTTT.

This CDR3 reads CASSSGLAGLFHEQYF. For the CDR3, the DNA is TGTGCCAGCAGTTCGGGACTAGCGGGACTCTTTCACGAGCAGTACTTC. This chain connects TRBV28 to TRBJ2-7, with 13 positions matching TRBD2. V gave up 4 bases and J gave up 5 bases; unmatched junction bases: 8. Germline-derived CDR1 and CDR2 are MDHEN and SYDVKM. This CDR3 region has 16 residues.

The chain uses TRBV7-9 and TRBJ2-1; no clear D. The CDR3 loop spans 13 amino acids. The germline V gene encodes CDR1 SEHNR and CDR2 FQNEAQ (reference sequence). V gave up 5 bases and J gave up 2 bases, with 7 bases separating them. CDR3 nucleotide sequence: TGTGCCAGCAGCCCCAGCCCCTACAATGAGCAGTTCTTC. This encodes CASSPSPYNEQFF. The whole variable domain, remainder taken from reference TRBV7-9 and TRBJ2-1, is DTGVSQNPRHKITKRGQNVTFRCDPISEHNRLYWYRQTLGQGPEFLTYFQNEAQLEKSRLLSDRFSAERPKGSFSTLEIQRTEQGDSAMYLCASSPSPYNEQFFGPGTRLTVL.

For this clone: Other nucleotide sequences in the sample specify the same CDR3. The gene calls are TRBV6-5 and TRBJ1-2; TRBD1 agrees at 7 bases. The CDR3 spans 13 residues. CDR1 is MNHEY, CDR2 SVGAGI, per germline. J was trimmed by 2 bases and V by 5 bases; bases with no gene match: 2. The CDR3 nucleotides read TGTGCCAGCAGTCCAGGGGGGAACTATGGCTACACCTTC. Translated, it gives CASSPGGNYGYTF.

The genes are TRBV28 and TRBJ2-5, with D unresolved. V lost 6 bases to trimming and J lost 6 bases, with 11 bases between them. The length of the CDR3 is 12 residues. Germline values: CDR1 MDHEN, CDR2 SYDVKM. CDR3 sequence: CASRYPLQTQYF. DNA of the CDR3: TGTGCCAGCAGATACCCCCTGCAGACCCAGTACTTC.

V and J are TRBV5-6 and TRBJ2-3; the match to TRBD1 covers 9 bases. The CDR3 sequence is 12 residues long. Germline CDR1 and CDR2: SGHDT and YYEEEE. The V and J ends lost 2 bases and 10 bases, in that order; junction bases with no gene match: 2. The CDR3 loop is CASSLYRGPQYF. The CDR3 region has the DNA TGTGCCAGCAGCTTATACAGGGGGCCGCAGTATTTT.

The chain couples TRBV7-2 to TRBJ2-5; perhaps TRBD1 as D (6 bases). Trimming shortened V by 5 bases and J by 2 bases, and 12 bases separated the two germline ends. Germline CDR1 and CDR2: SGHTA and FQGNSA. There are 14 residues in the CDR3. CDR3 region: CASSRAGQQETQYF. Here the CDR3 DNA reads TGTGCCAGCAGCCGAGCCGGACAGCAAGAGACCCAGTACTTC.

V gene TRBV15 combines with J gene TRBJ2-7; D gene unclear. With 0 bases removed from V and 6 bases from J, the gap between germline ends came to 18 bases. The CDR3 has 16 amino acids. The germline CDR1 and CDR2 sequences are LNHNV and YYDKDF (reference sequence). The CDR3 bases are TGTGCCACCAGCAGAGATCTCTCCCTCGGCGAGAGCGAGCAGTACTTC. This sequence encodes CATSRDLSLGESEQYF.

This chain joins TRBV9 and TRBJ2-7; TRBD2 matches 10 bases. Germline V gives CDR1 SGDLS, CDR2 YYNGEE. The CDR3 runs 15 residues. Losses at the gene ends were 0 bases for V and 6 bases for J; bases not matched to a gene: 6. As DNA, the CDR3 is TGTGCCAGCAGCGTAGATCCTAGCGGGAGTGGCGAGCAGTACTTC. Translated, it gives CASSVDPSGSGEQYF. Variable domain in full (rest from reference TRBV9 and TRBJ2-7): DSGVTQTPKHLITATGQRVTLRCSPRSGDLSVYWYQQSLDQGLQFLIQYYNGEERAKGNILERFSAQQFPDLHSELNLSSLELGDSALYFCASSVDPSGSGEQYFGPGTRLTVT.